Listed below are T cell receptor beta chains from one sample, sequenced in a study of control samples from healthy donors and cancer patients. The data were produced by immunoSEQ multiplex PCR, yet TCRdb's version contains in-frame clones alone and is incomplete. Of approximately 60,000 clones in the sample, 75% to 95% were seen once. The specimen was PBMCs. The receptors stem from a woman in her fifties or sixties with colorectal cancer. CDR3s include the opening cysteine and the closing phenylalanine or tryptophan. D genes are given only for firm matches. Rows give clone size only sometimes, using once, few, many, or a class for an expanded clone.

d_call: -; v_call: TRBV7-6; j_call: TRBJ2-7; clone_size: -; cdr3_aa: CASSPSLPGAPSPYEQYF; cdr3_nt: TGTGCCAGCAGCCCCAGCCTTCCGGGGGCACCCAGCCCCTACGAGCAGTACTTC
d_call: TRBD2; v_call: TRBV29-1; j_call: TRBJ2-1; clone_size: -; cdr3_aa: CSVAASGIYNEQFF; cdr3_nt: TGCAGCGTTGCGGCTAGCGGGATTTACAATGAGCAGTTCTTC
d_call: TRBD1; v_call: TRBV6-4; j_call: TRBJ1-2; clone_size: -; cdr3_aa: CASSRDRDYGYTF; cdr3_nt: TGTGCCAGCAGCAGGGACAGGGACTATGGCTACACCTTC
d_call: -; v_call: TRBV30; j_call: TRBJ2-5; clone_size: -; cdr3_aa: CAWKGYQETQYF; cdr3_nt: TGTGCCTGGAAAGGGTACCAAGAGACCCAGTACTTC
d_call: TRBD1; v_call: TRBV6-5; j_call: TRBJ2-7; clone_size: -; cdr3_aa: CASSWGQGVAEQYF; cdr3_nt: TGTGCCAGCAGTTGGGGACAGGGGGTGGCCGAGCAGTACTTC
d_call: TRBD1; v_call: TRBV2; j_call: TRBJ2-5; clone_size: -; cdr3_aa: CASSRGQGIGETQYF; cdr3_nt: TGTGCCAGCAGCCGCGGACAGGGGATAGGGGAGACCCAGTACTTC
d_call: -; v_call: TRBV27; j_call: TRBJ1-2; clone_size: -; cdr3_aa: CASSQRWELYGYTF; cdr3_nt: TGTGCCAGCAGTCAGCGGTGGGAGCTCTATGGCTACACCTTC
d_call: -; v_call: TRBV5-8; j_call: TRBJ1-5; clone_size: few; cdr3_aa: CASSRRGVQPQHF; cdr3_nt: TGTGCCAGCAGCAGGAGGGGGGTTCAGCCCCAGCATTTT
d_call: -; v_call: TRBV5-1; j_call: TRBJ1-2; clone_size: -; cdr3_aa: CASSLSSQTVRNYGYTF; cdr3_nt: TGCGCCAGCAGCTTGTCTTCCCAGACAGTACGGAACTATGGCTACACCTTC
d_call: -; v_call: TRBV7-2; j_call: TRBJ1-1; clone_size: -; cdr3_aa: CASSLRRNTEAFF; cdr3_nt: TGTGCCAGCAGCTTACGGAGGAACACTGAAGCTTTCTTT
d_call: -; v_call: TRBV11-2; j_call: TRBJ1-1; clone_size: few; cdr3_aa: CASSLSGKGTEAFF; cdr3_nt: TGTGCCAGCAGCTTATCAGGGAAGGGCACTGAAGCTTTCTTT